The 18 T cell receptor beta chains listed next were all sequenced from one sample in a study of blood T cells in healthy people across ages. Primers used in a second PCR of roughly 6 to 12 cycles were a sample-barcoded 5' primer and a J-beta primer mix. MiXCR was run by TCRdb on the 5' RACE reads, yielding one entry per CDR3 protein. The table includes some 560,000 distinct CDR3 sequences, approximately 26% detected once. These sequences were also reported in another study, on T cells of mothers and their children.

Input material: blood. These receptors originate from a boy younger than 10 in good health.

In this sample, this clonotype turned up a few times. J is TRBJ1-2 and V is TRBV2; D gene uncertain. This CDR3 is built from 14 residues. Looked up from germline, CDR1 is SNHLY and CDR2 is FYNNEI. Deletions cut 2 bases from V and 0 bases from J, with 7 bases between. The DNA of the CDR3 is TGTGCCAGCAGTGAAATGCAGGCTAACTATGGCTACACCTTC. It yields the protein CASSEMQANYGYTF.

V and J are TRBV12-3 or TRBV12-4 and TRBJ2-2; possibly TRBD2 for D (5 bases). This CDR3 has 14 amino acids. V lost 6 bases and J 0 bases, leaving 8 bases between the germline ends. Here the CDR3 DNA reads TGTGCCAGCAGATTTAGCGCGAACACCGGGGAGCTGTTTTTT. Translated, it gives CASRFSANTGELFF.

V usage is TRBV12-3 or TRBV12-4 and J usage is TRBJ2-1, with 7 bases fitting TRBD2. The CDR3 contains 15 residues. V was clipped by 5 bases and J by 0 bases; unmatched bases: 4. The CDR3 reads CASSPAGLSYNEQFF. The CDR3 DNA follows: TGTGCCAGCAGTCCAGCGGGACTCTCCTACAATGAGCAGTTCTTC.

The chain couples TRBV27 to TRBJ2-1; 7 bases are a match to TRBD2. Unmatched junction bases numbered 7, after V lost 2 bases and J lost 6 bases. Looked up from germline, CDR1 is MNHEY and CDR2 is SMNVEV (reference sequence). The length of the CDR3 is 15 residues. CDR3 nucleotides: TGTGCCAGCAGTTTAAATGCGGGAGCGACCAATGAGCAGTTCTTC. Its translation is CASSLNAGATNEQFF.

CDR3 sequence: CASSSLERPYGYTF. The DNA for the CDR3 is TGTGCCAGCAGCTCCCTCGAGAGACCCTATGGCTACACCTTC. The chain carries TRBV7-2 and TRBJ1-2; D is uncertain. This CDR3 comprises 14 residues. V gave up 4 bases and J gave up 4 bases, with 13 bases separating them. Germline CDR1 reads SGHTA; CDR2 reads FQGNSA.

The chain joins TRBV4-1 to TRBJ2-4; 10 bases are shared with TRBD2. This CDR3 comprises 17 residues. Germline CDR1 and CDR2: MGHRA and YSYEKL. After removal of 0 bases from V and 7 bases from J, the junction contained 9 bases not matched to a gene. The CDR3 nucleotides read TGCGCCAGCAGCCAAGATAGGGAGCGGGAGGGCCTGAACATTCAGTACTTC. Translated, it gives CASSQDREREGLNIQYF.

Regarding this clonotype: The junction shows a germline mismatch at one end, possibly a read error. The CDR3 loop is CSASEGKETRYF. The DNA for the CDR3 is TGCAGTGCTAGTGAGGGAAAAGAGACCCGGTACTTC. The chain employs TRBV20-1 and TRBJ2-5, with TRBD2 as a possible D gene (5 bases). The CDR3 is 12 residues long. CDR1 and CDR2 (germline): DFQATT, SNEGSKA (reference sequence).

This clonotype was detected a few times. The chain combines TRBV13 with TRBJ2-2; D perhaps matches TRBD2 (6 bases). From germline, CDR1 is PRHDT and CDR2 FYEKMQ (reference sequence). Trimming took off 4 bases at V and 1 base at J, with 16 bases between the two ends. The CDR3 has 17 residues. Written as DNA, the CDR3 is TGTGCCAGCAGCTCCCGTGAGGGACTTCTGAACACCGGGGAGCTGTTTTTT. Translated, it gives CASSSREGLLNTGELFF.

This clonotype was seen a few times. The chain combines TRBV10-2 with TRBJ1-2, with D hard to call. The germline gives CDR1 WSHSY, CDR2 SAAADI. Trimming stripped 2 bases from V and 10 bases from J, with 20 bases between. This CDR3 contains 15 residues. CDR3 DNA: TGCGCCAGCAGTGAGCCCCCGCGAGGGTCTATTCACTACACCTTC. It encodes CASSEPPRGSIHYTF.

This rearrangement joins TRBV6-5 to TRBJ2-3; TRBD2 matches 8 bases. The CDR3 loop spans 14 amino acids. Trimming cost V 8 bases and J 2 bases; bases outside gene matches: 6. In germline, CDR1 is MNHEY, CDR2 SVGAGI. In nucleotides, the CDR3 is TGTGCCAGCGGGTGGCGGGGGGCCACAGATACGCAGTATTTT. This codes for CASGWRGATDTQYF.

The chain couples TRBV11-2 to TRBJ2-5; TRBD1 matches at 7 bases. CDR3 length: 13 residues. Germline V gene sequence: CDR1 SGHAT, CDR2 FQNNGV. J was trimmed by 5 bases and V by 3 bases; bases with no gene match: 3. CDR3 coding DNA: TGTGCCAGCAGCTTCGGACAGGCGGAGACCCAGTACTTC. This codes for CASSFGQAETQYF.

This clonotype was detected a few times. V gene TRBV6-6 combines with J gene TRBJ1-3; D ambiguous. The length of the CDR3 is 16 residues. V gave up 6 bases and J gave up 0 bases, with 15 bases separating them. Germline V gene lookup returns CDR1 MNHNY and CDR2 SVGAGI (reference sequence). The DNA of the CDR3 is TGTGCCAGCAGCTATACCGGGATCCCCTCTGGAAACACCATATATTTT. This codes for CASSYTGIPSGNTIYF.

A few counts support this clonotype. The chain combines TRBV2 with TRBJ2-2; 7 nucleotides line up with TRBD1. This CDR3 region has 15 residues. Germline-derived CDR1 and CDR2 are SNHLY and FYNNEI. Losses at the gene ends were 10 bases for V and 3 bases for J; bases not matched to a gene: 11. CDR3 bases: TGTGCCATCCTTGGCCCACAGGGGCACACCGGGGAGCTGTTTTTT. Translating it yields CAILGPQGHTGELFF.

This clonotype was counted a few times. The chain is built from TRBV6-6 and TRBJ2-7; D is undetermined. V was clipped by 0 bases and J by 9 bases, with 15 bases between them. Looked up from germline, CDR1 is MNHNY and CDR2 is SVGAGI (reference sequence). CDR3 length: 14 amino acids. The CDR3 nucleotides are TGTGCCAGCAGTTACTCGACCCGACAACCCGGGCAGTACTTC. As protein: CASSYSTRQPGQYF.

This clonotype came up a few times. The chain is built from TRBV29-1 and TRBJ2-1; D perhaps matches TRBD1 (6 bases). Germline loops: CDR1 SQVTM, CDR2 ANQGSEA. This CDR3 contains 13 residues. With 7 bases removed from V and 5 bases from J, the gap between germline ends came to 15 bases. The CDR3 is CSDVGGSDNEQFF. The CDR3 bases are TGCAGCGACGTTGGGGGCTCTGACAATGAGCAGTTCTTC.

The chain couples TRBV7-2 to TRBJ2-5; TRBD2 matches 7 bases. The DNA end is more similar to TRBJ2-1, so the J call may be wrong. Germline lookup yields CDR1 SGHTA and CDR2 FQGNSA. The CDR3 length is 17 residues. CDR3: CASSLRTGGGGYNEQFF. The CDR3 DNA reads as TGTGCCAGCAGCTTACGGACCGGCGGGGGAGGTTACAATGAGCAGTTCTTC.

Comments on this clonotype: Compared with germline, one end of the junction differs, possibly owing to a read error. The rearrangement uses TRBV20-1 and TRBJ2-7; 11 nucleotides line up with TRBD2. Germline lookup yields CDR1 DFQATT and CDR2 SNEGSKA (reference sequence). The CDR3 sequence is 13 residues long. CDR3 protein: CSLAGGASYGQYF. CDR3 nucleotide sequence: TGCAGTCTAGCGGGAGGAGCCTCCTACGGGCAGTACTTC.

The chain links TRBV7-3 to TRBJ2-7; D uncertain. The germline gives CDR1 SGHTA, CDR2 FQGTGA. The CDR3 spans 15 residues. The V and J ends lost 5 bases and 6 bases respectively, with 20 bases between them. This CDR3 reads CASSPDVASFGEQYF. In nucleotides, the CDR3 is TGTGCCAGCAGCCCCGACGTAGCATCTTTTGGCGAGCAGTACTTC.